This is a list of T cell receptor beta chains from one sample in a study of cytomegalovirus exposure and HLA in healthy donors. Generated by immunoSEQ multiplex PCR, the TCRdb table keeps only in-frame clones and is missing some. Among around 99,000 clones listed, over 75% were seen once. Sequenced: PBMCs. These receptors were collected from a man in his forties in good health and CMV-seronegative. Each CDR3 is given with its conserved first and last residue. D genes are given only for firm matches. Only some rows state a clone size, as once, few, many or a class for expanded clones.

d_gene	v_gene	j_gene	abundance	CDR3aa	CDR3nt
TRBD1	TRBV28	TRBJ2-5	few	CASGGVETQYF	TGTGCATCAGGGGGCGTGGAGACCCAGTACTTC
TRBD1	TRBV6-6	TRBJ2-7	-	CASKQGYEYYEQYF	TGTGCCAGTAAACAGGGGTACGAATATTACGAGCAGTACTTC
-	TRBV30	TRBJ1-6	-	CAWRVGIGSPLHF	TGTGCCTGGAGGGTCGGGATCGGTTCACCCCTCCACTTT
TRBD2	TRBV27	TRBJ2-7	-	CASSTLAGGYEQYF	TGTGCCAGCAGTACGCTAGCGGGAGGCTACGAGCAGTACTTC
TRBD1	TRBV27	TRBJ1-6	-	CASSLYGQVNSPLHF	TGTGCCAGCAGTTTATACGGACAGGTTAATTCACCCCTCCACTTT
-	TRBV25-1	TRBJ1-6	-	CASSPPRGFLLHF	TGTGCCAGCAGTCCTCCCAGGGGTTTCCTCCTCCACTTT
-	TRBV5-6	TRBJ2-7	-	CASSSGQPYEQYF	TGTGCCAGCAGCTCCGGACAGCCCTACGAGCAGTACTTC
TRBD2	TRBV5-1	TRBJ2-7	-	CASRLERGTYEQYF	TGCGCCAGCAGACTGGAGCGGGGGACCTACGAGCAGTACTTC
-	TRBV11-2	TRBJ1-4	-	CASSAGPTNLEKLFF	TGTGCCAGCAGCGCGGGACCGACTAATCTGGAAAAACTGTTTTTT
TRBD1	TRBV28	TRBJ1-6	once	CASSAGQGRGVRNSPLHF	TGTGCCAGCAGTGCGGGACAGGGACGTGGTGTGCGGAATTCACCCCTCCACTTT
TRBD2	TRBV7-6	TRBJ2-7	-	CASSSGSGRTPYEQYF	TGTGCCAGCAGCTCGGGGAGCGGGAGAACTCCCTACGAGCAGTACTTC
-	TRBV30	TRBJ2-7	-	CAWSVGIPYEQYF	TGTGCCTGGAGTGTTGGCATCCCCTACGAGCAGTACTTC
-	TRBV5-1	TRBJ1-2	-	CASSSGGGSGGYTF	TGCGCCAGCAGCTCAGGAGGTGGGTCCGGTGGCTACACCTTC
TRBD2	TRBV18	TRBJ2-1	-	CASSRTGTSGSGINEQFF	TGTGCCAGCTCTCGAACCGGGACTAGCGGGAGTGGCATCAATGAGCAGTTCTTC
TRBD1	TRBV15	TRBJ1-6	-	CATSRDNRDRNSPLHF	TGTGCCACCAGCAGAGACAACCGGGACAGGAATTCACCCCTCCACTTT
TRBD2	TRBV5-4	TRBJ2-7	-	CASSLAAAGGLYEQYF	TGTGCCAGCAGCTTGGCGGCGGCGGGGGGTTTGTACGAGCAGTACTTC
-	TRBV5-4	TRBJ2-5	-	CASSLDSGVKETQYF	TGTGCCAGCAGCCTAGATTCGGGGGTCAAAGAGACCCAGTACTTC
TRBD1	TRBV6-1	TRBJ1-6	-	CASSVRTGTGPSPLHF	TGTGCCAGCAGTGTACGGACCGGGACAGGGCCTTCACCCCTCCACTTT
TRBD2	TRBV18	TRBJ2-7	-	CASSPQSGGSGEQYF	TGTGCCAGCTCACCACAGAGCGGGGGATCCGGCGAGCAGTACTTC
-	TRBV18	TRBJ2-7	-	CASSLGHPGTYEQYF	TGTGCCAGCTCACTGGGACACCCTGGCACCTACGAGCAGTACTTC
-	TRBV6-5	TRBJ1-2	-	CATRPVSHYGYTF	TGTGCCACCCGCCCGGTTTCACACTATGGCTACACCTTC
TRBD1	TRBV5-6	TRBJ2-1	-	CASSGETGQTYNEQFF	TGTGCCAGCAGCGGGGAGACAGGGCAAACCTACAATGAGCAGTTCTTC
-	TRBV5-1	TRBJ1-1	-	CASSLVAGEVAEAFF	TGCGCCAGCAGCTTGGTGGCGGGGGAGGTCGCTGAAGCTTTCTTT
TRBD1	TRBV5-6	TRBJ1-3	few	CASSEGTASGNTIYF	TGTGCCAGCAGCGAGGGGACAGCCTCTGGAAACACCATATATTTT
TRBD1	TRBV28	TRBJ1-5	-	CASSPTGGTGSSNQPQHF	TGTGCCAGCAGTCCTACGGGAGGGACAGGGAGTAGCAATCAGCCCCAGCATTTT
-	TRBV5-5	TRBJ2-7	-	CASSPGRPTLSYEQYF	TGTGCCAGCAGTCCCGGCAGGCCGACCCTCTCCTACGAGCAGTACTTC
-	TRBV7-2	TRBJ1-5	-	CASSLRGTQPQHF	TGTGCCAGCAGTCTACGGGGTACACAGCCCCAGCATTTT
TRBD1	TRBV11-3	TRBJ1-6	once	CASSLGTGAPLHF	TGTGCCAGCAGCTTAGGGACAGGGGCACCCCTCCACTTT
TRBD2	TRBV18	TRBJ2-7	few	CASSRWTSGEGEQYF	TGTGCCAGCTCACGCTGGACTAGCGGGGAAGGCGAGCAGTACTTC
-	TRBV30	TRBJ2-2	-	CAWSGAGELFF	TGTGCCTGGAGTGGAGCCGGGGAGCTGTTTTTT
TRBD1	TRBV19	TRBJ1-2	-	CASSRDRERYGYTF	TGTGCCAGTAGCAGGGACAGGGAACGGTATGGCTACACCTTC
-	TRBV28	TRBJ1-5	-	CASSLLSNSNQPQHF	TGTGCCAGCAGTTTATTGTCAAATAGCAATCAGCCCCAGCATTTT
-	TRBV2	TRBJ2-5	-	CASRAGPGGETQYF	TGTGCCAGCAGGGCGGGACCCGGGGGAGAGACCCAGTACTTC
-	TRBV5-1	TRBJ2-1	few	CASNSPSSSNEQFF	TGCGCCAGCAATTCCCCCTCTAGCTCCAATGAGCAGTTCTTC
TRBD1	TRBV27	TRBJ1-6	-	CASSRQGVNSPLHF	TGTGCCAGCAGCCGACAGGGGGTAAATTCACCCCTCCACTTT
TRBD1	TRBV9	TRBJ1-1	-	CASSVVAGGSTEAFF	TGTGCCAGCAGCGTAGTCGCAGGGGGGAGCACTGAAGCTTTCTTT
-	TRBV12-2	TRBJ2-3	few	CASRPGLAGPMVTDTQYF	TGTGCAAGTCGCCCTGGACTAGCGGGCCCCATGGTCACAGATACGCAGTATTTT
TRBD1	TRBV28	TRBJ1-6	-	CASSSQGAGDSPLHF	TGTGCCAGCAGTTCGCAGGGGGCTGGTGATTCACCCCTCCACTTT
-	TRBV2	TRBJ1-4	-	CASSEPWTPEKLFF	TGTGCCAGCAGTGAACCCTGGACTCCAGAAAAACTGTTTTTT
-	TRBV27	TRBJ1-2	-	CASSDSRDTDLYGYTF	TGTGCCAGCAGCGATTCCCGGGACACGGACCTCTATGGCTACACCTTC
TRBD2	TRBV19	TRBJ2-5	few	CATSLGGIQETQYF	TGTGCCACTAGTCTCGGGGGGATCCAAGAGACCCAGTACTTC
-	TRBV2	TRBJ1-1	-	CASSEGQYTEAFF	TGTGCCAGCAGTGAAGGGCAGTACACTGAAGCTTTCTTT
-	TRBV2	TRBJ2-7	-	CASSFDTNYEQYF	TGTGCCAGCAGTTTCGACACCAACTACGAGCAGTACTTC
-	TRBV10-1	TRBJ2-5	-	CASTPSLLTSYQETQYF	TGCGCCAGCACCCCCTCCCTCCTGACTTCGTACCAAGAGACCCAGTACTTC
-	TRBV9	TRBJ1-6	-	CASSVARDSPLHF	TGTGCCAGCAGCGTAGCCCGGGATTCACCCCTCCACTTT
TRBD1	TRBV19	TRBJ1-2	-	CASSHGQGRSVGYTF	TGTGCCAGTAGCCACGGACAGGGCCGCTCCGTAGGCTACACCTTC
TRBD1	TRBV2	TRBJ1-1	-	CASRSRDRVTMNTEAFF	TGTGCCAGCAGGTCTAGGGACAGGGTCACCATGAACACTGAAGCTTTCTTT
TRBD2	TRBV19	TRBJ2-7	-	CASMGYDGGTYEQYF	TGTGCCAGTATGGGGTATGACGGGGGGACCTACGAGCAGTACTTC
TRBD2	TRBV5-6	TRBJ2-7	-	CASSAKTSGRYEQYF	TGTGCCAGCAGCGCTAAGACTAGCGGGAGATACGAGCAGTACTTC
-	TRBV6-5	TRBJ1-3	-	CASSSTGTTGNTIYF	TGTGCCAGCAGTTCAACCGGGACAACTGGAAACACCATATATTTT
-	TRBV7-9	TRBJ2-2	-	CASSSRQGLNTGELFF	TGTGCCAGCAGCTCTCGCCAGGGGTTAAACACCGGGGAGCTGTTTTTT
-	TRBV29-1	TRBJ2-3	-	CSADGSSDTQYF	TGCAGCGCCGACGGGTCTTCCGATACGCAGTATTTT
-	TRBV5-4	TRBJ1-1	few	CASSLDRGARTEAFF	TGTGCCAGCAGCTTGGATCGGGGGGCGCGCACTGAAGCTTTCTTT